The 13 T cell receptor beta chains below all came from one sample that was sequenced in a study of molecular identifiers for immune sequencing clone quantification. TCRdb re-called the PCR reads through MiXCR, storing one row per CDR3 protein. The data show 600,000 to 650,000 distinct CDR3 sequences, with roughly 21% seen just once and roughly 0.9% held by the top ten. The sample comprised naive CD8+ T cells from blood, with Jurkat cell RNA spiked in. The subset here: FACS-sorted CD8+CD4-CCR7+CD45RA+ naive T cells. These TCRs come from a human donor in good health. Some libraries in this study had Jurkat cell RNA spiked in.

This clonotype was found many times. The J gene is TRBJ2-7, the V gene TRBV7-2, with D maybe TRBD1 (6 bases). The germline gives CDR1 SGHTA, CDR2 FQGNSA. This CDR3 spans 16 amino acids. Deletions cut 0 bases from V and 3 bases from J, with 15 bases between. The CDR3 DNA sequence: TGTGCCAGCAGCTTAGCCCTAGGACAGCTTTACTACGAGCAGTACTTC. This sequence encodes CASSLALGQLYYEQYF. The whole variable domain, remainder taken from reference TRBV7-2 and TRBJ2-7, is GAGVSQSPSNKVTEKGKDVELRCDPISGHTALYWYRQSLGQGLEFLIYFQGNSAPDKSGLPSDRFSAERTGGSVSTLTIQRTQQEDSAVYLCASSLALGQLYYEQYFGPGTRLTVT.

Regarding this clonotype: This could be a read error, since a much larger clone is one nucleotide away. The chain is built from TRBV6-6 and TRBJ2-7; 9 bases map to TRBD2. Germline V CDR1 and CDR2: MNHNY, SVGAGI (reference sequence). V lost 10 bases and J lost 6; bases outside the gene matches: 10. This CDR3 has 13 residues. CDR3 DNA: TGTGCCACCTTAGCGGGGGAGTTTCGCGAGCAGTACTTC. This translates into CATLAGEFREQYF.

There are many counts of this clonotype. J is TRBJ2-1 and V is TRBV6-5, with 7 bases lining up with TRBD1. The CDR3 extends over 14 amino acids. V was pared by 2 bases and J by 9 bases, with 7 bases of the junction left unmatched. In germline, CDR1 is MNHEY, CDR2 SVGAGI. This CDR3 is CASSYATTGSEQFF. The CDR3, as DNA: TGTGCCAGCAGTTACGCAACGACAGGGTCTGAGCAGTTCTTC.

For this clonotype: A much larger clone is a single base away; this may be a read error. The rearrangement uses TRBV6-1 and TRBJ1-5; D perhaps matches TRBD1 (6 bases). V was trimmed by 1 base and J by 6 bases, leaving 22 bases between them. Germline V lookup: CDR1 MNHNS, CDR2 SASEGT. The CDR3 is made up of 18 amino acids. The CDR3 coding sequence is TGTGCCAGCAGTGAAGGTGGCTTTCGAACAGGGAGTCGTCAGCCCCAGCATTTT. The encoded protein is CASSEGGFRTGSRQPQHF.

This chain connects TRBV4-1 to TRBJ2-1; the D gene is possibly TRBD2 (6 bases). The CDR3 runs to 16 residues. Looked up from germline, CDR1 is MGHRA and CDR2 is YSYEKL. The V end lost 0 bases, the J end lost 4 bases, and 13 bases lay between the germline ends. The CDR3 loop reads CASSQDGGAMYNEQFF. CDR3 bases: TGCGCCAGCAGCCAAGATGGCGGGGCTATGTACAATGAGCAGTTCTTC.

About this clonotype: A much bigger clone sits one base away, suggesting this may be a read error. V is TRBV27 and J is TRBJ2-7, with D possibly TRBD1 on 6 matching bases. Germline V gene data show CDR1 as MNHEY and CDR2 as SMNVEV (reference sequence). This CDR3 has 15 amino acids. The CDR3 nucleotides read TGTGTCAGCAGTTTTTCTGCACAGGGTCCCTACGAGCAGTACTTC. As protein: CVSSFSAQGPYEQYF.

At least ten counts were recorded for this clonotype. The chain combines TRBV29-1 with TRBJ2-3, with 12 bases aligning to TRBD2. V shed 1 base, J shed 2 bases, and the junction held 10 bases outside the gene matches. CDR3 length equals 18 residues. Germline CDR1 is SQVTM and CDR2 is ANQGSEA. The CDR3 protein is CSVEGLLAGGRVTDTQYF. The DNA of the CDR3 is TGCAGCGTTGAAGGGCTACTAGCGGGAGGTCGGGTCACAGATACGCAGTATTTT.

In its sample, this clonotype was seen a few times. The V and J genes are TRBV4-3 and TRBJ2-2; D is possibly TRBD2 (6 bases). Germline CDR1 and CDR2: LGHNA and YSLEER. CDR3 length equals 19 residues. Trimming took off 0 bases at V and 5 bases at J, with 22 bases between the two ends. The CDR3 is CASSQEGDSPGFRTGELFF. CDR3 DNA: TGCGCCAGCAGCCAAGAAGGGGACTCGCCAGGCTTTCGGACCGGGGAGCTGTTTTTT.

This clonotype was recorded many times. This rearrangement joins TRBV7-2 to TRBJ2-1; 9 bases map to TRBD2. The CDR3 loop spans 15 amino acids. The V and J ends lost 2 bases and 6 bases, in that order; junction bases with no gene match: 5. Per germline, CDR1 SGHTA and CDR2 FQGNSA. This CDR3 reads CASSLSAGGPNEQFF. The CDR3 coding sequence is TGTGCCAGCAGCTTATCGGCGGGGGGGCCCAATGAGCAGTTCTTC.

This clonotype was found many times. The chain combines TRBV6-5 with TRBJ1-1, with D unclear. This CDR3 comprises 18 residues. Germline CDR1 is MNHEY and CDR2 is SVGAGI. V was trimmed by 2 bases and J by 6 bases, leaving 25 bases between them. The CDR3, as DNA: TGTGCCAGCAGTTACACCCCAAATTCCGATGATCTGTGGCCTGAAGCTTTCTTT. This gives the protein CASSYTPNSDDLWPEAFF.

This clonotype has ten or more counts. The chain couples TRBV4-1 to TRBJ2-7; possible D gene TRBD2, 6 bases. V lost 0 bases and J lost 5, with 14 bases in between. Germline CDR1 MGHRA, CDR2 YSYEKL. CDR3 length equals 15 residues. DNA for the CDR3: TGCGCCAGCAGCCAAGAGGGGCAGGGAGGAGACGAGCAGTACTTC. Residues: CASSQEGQGGDEQYF.

A note on this clonotype: This may be a read error: a much more frequent sequence differs by one nucleotide. The CDR3 here is CASSLEVSGQLPNAEAFF. Here the CDR3 DNA reads TGTGCCAGCAGCTTGGAGGTGTCGGGACAGCTGCCGAACGCTGAAGCTTTCTTT. The chain is built from TRBV5-3 and TRBJ1-1, with 7 bases matching TRBD1. TRBV5-3 is an ORF for which the function is uncertain. This CDR3 region has 18 residues.

On this clonotype itself: The conserved final phenylalanine or tryptophan is absent from the CDR3, which likely points to a read error. This chain links TRBV28 with TRBJ2-3; no clear D. Germline V gene data show CDR1 as MDHEN and CDR2 as SYDVKM. Trimming shortened V by 8 bases and J by 4 bases, and 7 bases separated the two germline ends. This CDR3 region has 11 residues. In nucleotides, the CDR3 is TGTGCCAGCTCGTTCGCAGATACGCAGTATCTT. Encoded protein: CASSFADTQYL.